The subject of this entry is one T cell receptor beta chain. The V gene end was trimmed by 1 base and the J gene end by 0 bases; junction bases not matched to a gene: 6. CDR1 is MGHRA, CDR2 YSYEKL, per germline. The CDR3 extends over 19 amino acids. These data originate in a study of blood T cell repertoires in COVID-19. Per the original data handling: Nucleated cell number was recorded as an estimate derived from reference gene primer amplification. The data were produced by immunoSEQ multiplex PCR, yet TCRdb's version contains in-frame clones alone and is incomplete. The D gene and trimming were derived from the DNA, and the V and J assignments and clone size from that table. The sample carries about 120,000 clones, around 81% recorded once.

The chain carries TRBV4-1 and TRBJ2-6, with TRBD2 matching over 10 bases. Source material: peripheral blood. The sequence was collected from a human donor in a cohort sampled during active COVID-19. As DNA, the CDR3 is TGCGCCAGCAGCCAAGTACTAGCGGGGTCCAGCTCTGGGGCCAACGTCCTGACTTTC. This gives the protein CASSQVLAGSSSGANVLTF.